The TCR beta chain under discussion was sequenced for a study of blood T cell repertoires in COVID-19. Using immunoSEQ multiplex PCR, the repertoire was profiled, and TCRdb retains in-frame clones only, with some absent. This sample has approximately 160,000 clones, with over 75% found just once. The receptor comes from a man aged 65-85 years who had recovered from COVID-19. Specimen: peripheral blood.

In DNA form, the CDR3 reads TGCGCCAGCAGCCAAGCGGAGCGCTCCTCTGGAAACACCATATATTTT. It specifies CASSQAERSSGNTIYF. V usage is TRBV4-1 and J usage is TRBJ1-3; D gene ambiguous. CDR1 is MGHRA and CDR2 is YSYEKL in the germline V gene. V lost 1 base to trimming and J lost 0 bases, with 10 bases between them. The CDR3 sequence is 16 residues long.